This TCR beta chain came from a study of shared clonotypes between healthy human individuals. Across the study: Donors consisted of two women and three men between 18 and 49.

On this clone itself: Antigen unknown.

Study-level findings and limits: The sole specimen, blood, was sampled, and tissue repertoires likely differ.

CDR1 and CDR2 from the germline V gene are LNHDA and SQIVND (reference sequence). V shed 5 bases and J shed 0 bases, with 10 bases lying between them. The CDR3 consists of 14 residues. Method: immunoSEQ multiplex PCR; TCRdb's copy keeps in-frame clones and lacks some. The table records some 2.1 million clones, approximately 95% of them present only once. Sample: naive CD4+ T cells sorted from blood. Subset in this sample: CD45RA+ positively selected. This clonotype was obtained from a man aged 18 to 30 in good health. The rearrangement uses TRBV19 and TRBJ1-1; D ambiguous. CDR3 loop: CASSFGNLNTEAFF. The CDR3 DNA follows: TGTGCCAGTAGTTTTGGAAACTTGAACACTGAAGCTTTCTTT.